This T cell receptor (beta chain) stems from a study of spatial heterogeneity in lung cancer. Study-wide context: Across the raw uncorrected reads, a unique TCR and UMI combination was observed, on average, more than ten times.

This clonotype was found many times. Antigen unknown. Germline and junction disagree at one end, which may indicate a read error. Germline V gene lookup returns CDR1 MDHEN and CDR2 SYDVKM. CDR3 length equals 17 residues. General study points: It was found that expanded intratumoral alpha and beta TCR counts tracked tumor mutation counts. Coverage was estimated at roughly 7.2% of tumor T cells for alpha chains and around 12% for beta chains.

One entry per CDR3 protein, called by TCRdb with MiXCR from the 5' RACE reads. This table holds fewer than 15,000 distinct CDR3 sequences, around 3.1% found once. This sample's time point: sample taken at primary tumor resection. In each case, whole RNA from tumor, nontumor lung or frozen PBMC was sequenced unsorted. This chain uses TRBV28 with TRBJ2-2, with TRBD1 matching over 8 bases. The sample was lung tumor tissue, taken at surgery. The TCR originated in a male donor with early-stage non-small cell lung cancer. CDR3 sequence (DNA): TGCGCCAGCAGTCCCCCCCCTCGACAGGGGACCACCGGGGAGCTGTTTTTT. Translating gives CASSPPPRQGTTGELFF.